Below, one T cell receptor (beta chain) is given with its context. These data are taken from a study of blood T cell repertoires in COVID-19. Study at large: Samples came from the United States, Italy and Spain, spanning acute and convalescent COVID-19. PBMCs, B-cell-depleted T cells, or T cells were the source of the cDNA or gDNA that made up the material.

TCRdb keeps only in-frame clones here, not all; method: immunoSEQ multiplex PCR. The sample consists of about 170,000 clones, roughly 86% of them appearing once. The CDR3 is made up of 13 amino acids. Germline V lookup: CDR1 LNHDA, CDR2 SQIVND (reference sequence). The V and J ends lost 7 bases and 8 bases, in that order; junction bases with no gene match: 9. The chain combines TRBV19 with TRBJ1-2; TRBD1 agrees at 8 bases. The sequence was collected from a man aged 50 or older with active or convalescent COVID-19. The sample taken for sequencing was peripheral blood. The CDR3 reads CASTADRVGGYTF. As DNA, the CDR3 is TGTGCCAGTACCGCGGACAGGGTTGGCGGCTACACCTTC.